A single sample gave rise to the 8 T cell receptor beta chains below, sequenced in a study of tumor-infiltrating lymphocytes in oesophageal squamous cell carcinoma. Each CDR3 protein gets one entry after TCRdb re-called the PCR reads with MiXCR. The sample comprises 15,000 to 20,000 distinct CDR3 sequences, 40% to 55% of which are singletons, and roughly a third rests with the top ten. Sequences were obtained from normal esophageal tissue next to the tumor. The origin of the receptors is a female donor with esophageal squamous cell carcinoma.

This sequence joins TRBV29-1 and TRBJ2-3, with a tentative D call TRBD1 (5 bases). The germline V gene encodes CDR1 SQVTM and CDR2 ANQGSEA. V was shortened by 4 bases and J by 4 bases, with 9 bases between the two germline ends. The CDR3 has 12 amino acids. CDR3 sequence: CSVVQGADTQYF. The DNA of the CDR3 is TGCAGCGTTGTCCAGGGCGCAGATACGCAGTATTTT.

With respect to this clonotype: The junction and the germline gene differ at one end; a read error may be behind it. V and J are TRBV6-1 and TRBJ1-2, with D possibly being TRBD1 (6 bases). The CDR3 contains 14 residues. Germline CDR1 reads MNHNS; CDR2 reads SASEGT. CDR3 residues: CASTPGRGASGYAF. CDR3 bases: TGTGCCAGCACCCCAGGGAGGGGGGCTTCTGGCTACGCCTTC.

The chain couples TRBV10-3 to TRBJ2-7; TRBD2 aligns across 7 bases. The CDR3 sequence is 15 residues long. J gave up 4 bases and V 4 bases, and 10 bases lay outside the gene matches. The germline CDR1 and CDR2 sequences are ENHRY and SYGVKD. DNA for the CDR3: TGTGCCATCAGTGCAATCCGGGAGGAGGGATACGAGCAGTACTTC. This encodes CAISAIREEGYEQYF.

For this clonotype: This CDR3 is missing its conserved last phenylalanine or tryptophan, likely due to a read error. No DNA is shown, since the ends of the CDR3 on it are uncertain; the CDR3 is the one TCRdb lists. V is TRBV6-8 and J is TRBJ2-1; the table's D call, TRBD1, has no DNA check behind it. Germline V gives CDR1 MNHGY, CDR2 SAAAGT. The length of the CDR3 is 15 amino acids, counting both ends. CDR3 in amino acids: CASSNDRAGGYTFGS.

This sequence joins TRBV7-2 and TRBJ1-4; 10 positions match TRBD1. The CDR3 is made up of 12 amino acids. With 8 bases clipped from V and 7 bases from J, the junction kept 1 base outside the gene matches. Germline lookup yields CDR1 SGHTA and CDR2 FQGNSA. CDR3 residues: CASGQGGEKLFF. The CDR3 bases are TGTGCCAGCGGACAGGGGGGTGAAAAACTGTTTTTT.

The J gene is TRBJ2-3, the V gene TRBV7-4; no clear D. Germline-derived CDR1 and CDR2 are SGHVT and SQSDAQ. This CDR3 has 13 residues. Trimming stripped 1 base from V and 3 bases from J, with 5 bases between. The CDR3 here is CASSLDLTDTQYF. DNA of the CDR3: TGTGCCAGCAGCTTAGACCTAACAGATACGCAGTATTTT.

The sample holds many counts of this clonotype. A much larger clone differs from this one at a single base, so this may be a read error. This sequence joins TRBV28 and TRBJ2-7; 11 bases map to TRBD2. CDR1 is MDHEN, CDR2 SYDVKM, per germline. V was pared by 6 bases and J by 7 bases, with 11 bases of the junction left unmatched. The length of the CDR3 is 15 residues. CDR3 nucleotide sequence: TGTGCCAGCAGCCAGATAGCGGGAGGGGTGGATGAGCAGTACTTC. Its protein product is CASSQIAGGVDEQYF. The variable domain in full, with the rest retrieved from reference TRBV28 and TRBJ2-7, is DVKVTQSSRYLVKRTGEKVFLECVQDMDHENMFWYRQDPGLGLRLIYFSYDVKMKEKGDIPEGYSVSREKKERFSLILESASTNQTSMYLCASSQIAGGVDEQYFGPGTRLTVT.

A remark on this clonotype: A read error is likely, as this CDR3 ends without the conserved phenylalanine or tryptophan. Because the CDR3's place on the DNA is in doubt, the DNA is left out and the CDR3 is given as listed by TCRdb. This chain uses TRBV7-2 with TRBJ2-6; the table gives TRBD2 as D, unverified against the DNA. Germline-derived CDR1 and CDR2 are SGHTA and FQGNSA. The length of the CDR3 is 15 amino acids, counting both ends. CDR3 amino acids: CASSLLRAHEQYFGA.